Presented here are 21 T cell receptor beta chains from one specimen sequenced in a study of blood T cell repertoires in COVID-19 (dated by TCRdb to the early 2020s). The library was obtained by the immunoSEQ multiplex PCR assay. The table comes from immuneACCESS by way of TCRdb, which keeps in-frame sequences with V and J called. Part of the clones is missing from these tables; in studies checked, under half for an unresolved V gene and the rest for unknown reasons. The sample profile shows roughly 190,000 clones; about nine tenths of them were found once. 1.1% of the sample belongs to the ten largest clones. Sequences were obtained from peripheral blood. These receptor sequences come from a young man with acute or convalescent COVID-19.

The V call is TRBV10-1, the J call TRBJ1-2, with D possibly matching TRBD1 (5 bases). V was pared by 0 bases and J by 3 bases, with 5 bases between. Germline V gene data show CDR1 as WNHNN and CDR2 as SYGVQD (reference sequence). This CDR3 has 13 residues. As DNA, the CDR3 is TGCGCCAGCAGTGAGTCAGGGGACTATGGCTACACCTTC. This codes for CASSESGDYGYTF.

CDR3 sequence: CASTTQKRFGNQPQHF. CDR3 DNA: TGTGCCAGTACCACACAGAAAAGGTTCGGCAATCAGCCCCAGCATTTT. The chain is built from TRBV19 and TRBJ1-5; unclear D gene. CDR3 length: 16 residues. Trimming stripped 7 bases from V and 2 bases from J, with 18 bases between. Germline CDR1 LNHDA, CDR2 SQIVND (reference sequence).

V usage is TRBV19 and J usage is TRBJ1-5; D unresolved. Germline loops: CDR1 LNHDA, CDR2 SQIVND (reference sequence). The CDR3 is 14 amino acids. Trimming took 3 bases from V and 0 from J, leaving 6 bases between them. CDR3 in amino acids: CASSIQFSNQPQHF. The CDR3 bases are TGTGCCAGTAGTATCCAGTTTAGCAATCAGCCCCAGCATTTT.

In DNA, the CDR3 is TGCGCCAGCGCGACGGGGATTAGCACAGATACGCAGTATTTT. Its translation is CASATGISTDTQYF. The chain employs TRBV5-1 and TRBJ2-3; possibly TRBD2 for D (5 bases). This CDR3 has 14 amino acids. V gave up 7 bases and J gave up 0 bases, with 12 bases separating them. Germline values: CDR1 SGHRS, CDR2 YFSETQ.

The rearrangement joins TRBV27 to TRBJ1-5, with 7 bases identical to TRBD1. J lost 3 bases, V lost 6 bases, and 8 bases had no gene match. The CDR3 has 15 amino acids. Germline V gene data show CDR1 as MNHEY and CDR2 as SMNVEV (reference sequence). The CDR3 is CASSQMTGNNQPQHF. The CDR3 region has the DNA TGTGCCAGCAGCCAGATGACAGGGAACAATCAGCCCCAGCATTTT.

The rearrangement links TRBV12-3 or TRBV12-4 to TRBJ2-1; 7 nucleotides match TRBD2. Germline trimming cut 2 bases from V and 12 bases from J; bases unmatched to any gene: 7. The CDR3 is 13 residues long. In nucleotides, the CDR3 is TGTGCCAGCAGTTTACTAGCGGAGGGAGGGCAGTTCTTC. Its translation is CASSLLAEGGQFF.

This chain uses TRBV5-1 with TRBJ2-2, with 10 bases fitting TRBD2. The germline gives CDR1 SGHRS, CDR2 YFSETQ. There are 16 residues in the CDR3. With V trimmed by 4 bases and J by 1 base, 4 bases remained unmatched. The chain's CDR3 is CASSPGLAVNTGELFF. The CDR3 region has the DNA TGCGCCAGCAGCCCAGGACTAGCGGTGAACACCGGGGAGCTGTTTTTT.

V is TRBV9 and J is TRBJ1-4, with D uncertain. This CDR3 has 15 residues. Trimming left V 0 bases short and J 7 bases short, with 13 bases between. Germline V lookup: CDR1 SGDLS, CDR2 YYNGEE. The CDR3 DNA is TGTGCCAGCAGCGTAGGCGACCAGCGTGGTGAAAAACTGTTTTTT. This sequence encodes CASSVGDQRGEKLFF.

The chain couples TRBV18 to TRBJ2-5; 8 positions agree with TRBD2. This CDR3 spans 15 amino acids. Per germline, CDR1 KGHSH and CDR2 LQKENI. With 2 bases clipped from V and 4 bases from J, the junction kept 6 bases outside the gene matches. DNA for the CDR3: TGTGCCAGCTCACCAGCCCGGGGGGGCCTAGAGACCCAGTACTTC. This codes for CASSPARGGLETQYF.

This clone was seen more than once but under ten times. The rearrangement uses TRBV18 and TRBJ1-1; tentative D call: TRBD1 (6 bases). The ends were cut back, 3 bases at V and 1 base at J, with 15 bases in the middle. Germline V gene sequence: CDR1 KGHSH, CDR2 LQKENI. The length of the CDR3 is 16 residues. The CDR3 reads CASSPLKTGPNTEAFF. In DNA form, the CDR3 reads TGTGCCAGCTCACCCCTTAAGACAGGCCCGAACACTGAAGCTTTCTTT.

This chain links TRBV19 with TRBJ2-1; no firm D call. The germline V and J ends were trimmed by 5 bases and 5 bases, with 10 bases remaining between them. Germline V gene lookup returns CDR1 LNHDA and CDR2 SQIVND (reference sequence). This CDR3 contains 13 residues. CDR3 sequence: CASSAAADNEQFF. CDR3 nucleotides: TGTGCCAGTAGTGCGGCAGCTGACAATGAGCAGTTCTTC.

The rearrangement uses TRBV6-2 or TRBV6-3 and TRBJ1-5, with a tentative D call TRBD1 (6 bases). Looked up from germline, CDR1 is MNHEY and CDR2 is SVGEGT. The V end lost 0 bases, the J end lost 6 bases, and 9 bases lay between the germline ends. This CDR3 contains 14 residues. This CDR3 reads CASSYSNRAQPQHF. As DNA, the CDR3 is TGTGCCAGCAGTTACTCGAACAGGGCTCAGCCCCAGCATTTT.

J is TRBJ1-2 and V is TRBV7-8; D gene unclear. V lost 7 bases and J lost 5, with 17 bases in between. The germline V gene has CDR1 SGHVS and CDR2 FQNEAQ. There are 14 residues in the CDR3. DNA of the CDR3: TGTGCCAGCACCCCTGAAATAGTATTTTATGGCTACACCTTC. The encoded protein is CASTPEIVFYGYTF. Combining the CDR3 with reference TRBV7-8 and TRBJ1-2 gives the whole variable domain GAGVSQSPRYKVAKRGQDVALRCDPISGHVSLFWYQQALGQGPEFLTYFQNEAQLDKSGLPSDRFFAERPEGSVSTLKIQRTQQEDSAVYLCASTPEIVFYGYTFGSGTRLTVV.

This sequence joins TRBV7-9 and TRBJ2-1; 10 bases are shared with TRBD2. Germline V gene lookup returns CDR1 SEHNR and CDR2 FQNEAQ (reference sequence). The CDR3 runs 16 residues. J lost 6 bases, V lost 5 bases, and 10 bases had no gene match. The CDR3 sequence is CASSPFLAGATNEQFF. The CDR3 DNA reads as TGTGCCAGCAGCCCATTCCTAGCGGGGGCAACCAATGAGCAGTTCTTC.

The chain links TRBV19 to TRBJ2-5; the D gene is possibly TRBD2 (6 bases). V was clipped by 1 base and J by 5 bases, with 14 bases between them. Germline V gene lookup returns CDR1 LNHDA and CDR2 SQIVND (reference sequence). This CDR3 is built from 15 residues. The CDR3 region is CASSIAHGGMETQYF. CDR3 coding DNA: TGTGCCAGTAGTATAGCTCATGGGGGGATGGAGACCCAGTACTTC.

V gene TRBV7-3 combines with J gene TRBJ2-1, with D tentatively TRBD2 (5 bases). V shed 2 bases and J shed 3 bases, with 14 bases lying between them. The CDR3 has 16 residues. The V gene's germline CDR1 is SGHTA and CDR2 FQGTGA. CDR3 residues: CASSLARAEFYNEQFF. CDR3 DNA: TGTGCCAGCAGCTTAGCGAGGGCGGAGTTCTACAATGAGCAGTTCTTC.

V usage is TRBV27 and J usage is TRBJ1-1, with D perhaps TRBD1 (6 bases). Looked up from germline, CDR1 is MNHEY and CDR2 is SMNVEV (reference sequence). V dropped 6 bases and J dropped 4 bases, with 15 bases sitting between them. The CDR3 length is 14 residues. The CDR3 spells CASSNRQAFTEAFF. As DNA, the CDR3 is TGTGCCAGCAGCAACAGACAGGCCTTCACTGAAGCTTTCTTT.

The chain is built from TRBV6-5 and TRBJ1-1, with D unresolved. V lost 5 bases and J 4 bases, leaving 11 bases between the germline ends. This CDR3 region has 13 residues. Per germline, CDR1 MNHEY and CDR2 SVGAGI. CDR3: CASSRKRGTEAFF. CDR3 in DNA: TGTGCCAGCAGTAGAAAGCGGGGCACTGAAGCTTTCTTT.

This clone was detected a few times. The chain combines TRBV28 with TRBJ1-1, with D perhaps TRBD1 (6 bases). Germline lookup yields CDR1 MDHEN and CDR2 SYDVKM. Trimming took off 7 bases at V and 5 bases at J, with 11 bases between the two ends. The CDR3 has 12 residues. CDR3 sequence: CASTWGRTEAFF. The CDR3 DNA sequence: TGTGCCAGCACATGGGGGCGAACTGAAGCTTTCTTT. The whole variable domain, remainder taken from reference TRBV28 and TRBJ1-1, is DVKVTQSSRYLVKRTGEKVFLECVQDMDHENMFWYRQDPGLGLRLIYFSYDVKMKEKGDIPEGYSVSREKKERFSLILESASTNQTSMYLCASTWGRTEAFFGQGTRLTVV.

This chain uses TRBV2 with TRBJ2-1, with D possibly being TRBD2 (6 bases). This CDR3 comprises 15 residues. V dropped 7 bases and J dropped 3 bases, with 16 bases sitting between them. Per the germline V gene, CDR1 is SNHLY and CDR2 is FYNNEI. The CDR3: CASKRGDSSYNEQFF. In DNA form, the CDR3 reads TGTGCCAGCAAAAGAGGGGACTCTAGCTACAATGAGCAGTTCTTC.

V is TRBV30 and J is TRBJ1-2; maybe TRBD1 (6 bases). The germline gives CDR1 GTSNPN, CDR2 SVGIG (reference sequence). The V end was cut by 4 bases, the J end by 4 bases, with 16 bases between. There are 14 residues in the CDR3. CDR3 loop: CAWNQGGGSYGYTF. In DNA, the CDR3 is TGTGCCTGGAACCAAGGGGGGGGGAGCTATGGCTACACCTTC.